The 8 T cell receptor beta chains presented below share a single source sample, sequenced in a study of shared clonotypes between healthy human individuals. The data were produced by immunoSEQ multiplex PCR, yet TCRdb's version contains in-frame clones alone and is incomplete. The sample shows under 2,500,000 clones, roughly 95% of them seen only once. Sequenced material: naive CD4+ T cells sorted from blood. The subset: CD45RA+ positively selected. These receptors all stem from a man between 18 and 29 years old in good health.

Here the CDR3 reads CASSFVSGGPGNTIYF. The CDR3 nucleotides read TGCGCCAGCAGCTTTGTCTCAGGGGGGCCTGGAAACACCATATATTTT. The gene calls are TRBV5-1 and TRBJ1-3; 7 nucleotides agree with TRBD1. Germline V gene sequence: CDR1 SGHRS, CDR2 YFSETQ. The CDR3 runs to 16 residues. The ends lost 2 bases at V and 2 bases at J; junction bases unmatched: 7.

The V and J genes are TRBV7-2 and TRBJ2-5, with D unclear. Trimming cost V 2 bases and J 4 bases, with 5 bases left between them. This CDR3 is built from 12 residues. Germline CDR1 and CDR2: SGHTA and FQGNSA. The CDR3 here is CASSLPGETQYF. The CDR3 coding sequence is TGTGCCAGCAGCTTACCCGGAGAGACCCAGTACTTC.

The V gene is TRBV4-1, the J gene TRBJ1-3; unclear D gene. Germline CDR1 reads MGHRA; CDR2 reads YSYEKL. Trimming cost V 0 bases and J 3 bases, with 15 bases left between them. This CDR3 region has 17 residues. The DNA for the CDR3 is TGCGCCAGCAGCCAAGATTCGGCGGTTCGGGGTGGAAACACCATATATTTT. It specifies CASSQDSAVRGGNTIYF.

CDR3 region: CASSYGTAYEQYF. Written as DNA, the CDR3 is TGCGCCAGCAGCTACGGGACAGCCTACGAGCAGTACTTC. This rearrangement joins TRBV5-1 to TRBJ2-7, with 7 bases aligning to TRBD1. With V trimmed by 3 bases and J by 2 bases, 2 bases remained unmatched. The CDR3 covers 13 residues. The germline CDR1 and CDR2 sequences are SGHRS and YFSETQ.

V is TRBV30 and J is TRBJ2-7; either TRBD1 or TRBD2 may fit D (5 bases each). The V end lost 3 bases, the J end lost 2 bases, and 11 bases lay between the germline ends. The CDR3 contains 13 residues. Looked up from germline, CDR1 is GTSNPN and CDR2 is SVGIG (reference sequence). Written as DNA, the CDR3 is TGTGCCTGGAGATCCGGGACCACCTACGAGCAGTACTTC. This sequence encodes CAWRSGTTYEQYF.

The V gene is TRBV5-1, the J gene TRBJ1-3; weak D call: TRBD1 (5 bases). There are 16 residues in the CDR3. Germline V gene lookup returns CDR1 SGHRS and CDR2 YFSETQ. V lost 0 bases to trimming and J lost 4 bases, with 14 bases between them. CDR3 residues: CASSLAGGDSGNTIYF. Here the CDR3 DNA reads TGCGCCAGCAGCTTGGCCGGAGGGGATTCGGGAAACACCATATATTTT.

The V gene is TRBV10-3, the J gene TRBJ2-7, with a tentative D call TRBD2 (6 bases). V shed 4 bases and J shed 7 bases, with 11 bases lying between them. Per the germline V gene, CDR1 is ENHRY and CDR2 is SYGVKD. The CDR3 is made up of 12 amino acids. The CDR3 DNA reads as TGTGCCATCAGTGCCACTAGCTTTGAGCAGTACTTC. Translation gives CAISATSFEQYF.

This chain connects TRBV6-1 to TRBJ1-4, with 7 nucleotides matching TRBD1. The V segment lost 5 bases and the J segment 4 bases; nucleotides outside the gene matches: 4. The CDR3 covers 14 residues. Per germline, CDR1 MNHNS and CDR2 SASEGT. CDR3 sequence reads: CASSRDRDNEKLFF. The CDR3 region has the DNA TGTGCCAGCAGTAGGGACAGAGATAATGAAAAACTGTTTTTT.